Listed below are T cell receptor beta chains from one sample, sequenced in a study of CD8+ T cells in alopecia areata. TCRdb keeps only in-frame clones here, not all; method: immunoSEQ multiplex PCR. This sample has around 86,000 clones, with 60% to 80% found just once. The sequenced sample was CD8+ T cells sorted from blood, obtained around week 44, from a patient treated with tofacitinib. These receptors came from a human donor with alopecia areata. CDR3s include the opening cysteine and the closing phenylalanine or tryptophan. Fields, in order: clone size, V gene, J gene, D gene, CDR3 protein, CDR3 DNA. The D gene is left open where the match is weak. The listing skips clone size in some rows; elsewhere it reads once, few, many or a size class.

few	TRBV13	TRBJ2-7	TRBD1	CASSLNRDRDSEQYF	TGTGCCAGCAGCCTCAACCGGGACAGGGACAGCGAGCAGTACTTC
-	TRBV5-6	TRBJ2-6	-	CASSFRPSGANVLTF	TGTGCCAGCAGCTTTCGTCCCTCTGGGGCCAACGTCCTGACTTTC
few	TRBV29-1	TRBJ2-3	-	CSVVVLAIDTQYF	TGCAGCGTTGTGGTACTAGCAATAGATACGCAGTATTTT
few	TRBV7-9	TRBJ2-7	-	CASRSGVSYEQYF	TGTGCCAGCAGATCAGGGGTGAGCTACGAGCAGTACTTC
-	TRBV10-1	TRBJ1-1	-	CASSDWGSTEAFF	TGCGCCAGCAGTGATTGGGGGAGCACTGAAGCTTTCTTT
-	TRBV11-2	TRBJ1-1	-	CASSPLEGPLDTEAFF	TGTGCCAGCAGCCCCTTGGAGGGGCCCCTGGACACTGAAGCTTTCTTT
-	TRBV27	TRBJ2-6	-	CASRAYGANVLTF	TGTGCCAGCCGCGCCTATGGGGCCAACGTCCTGACTTTC
-	TRBV11-1	TRBJ2-1	-	CASSLPPLGYNEQFF	TGTGCCAGCAGCTTACCCCCGCTAGGCTACAATGAGCAGTTCTTC
-	TRBV7-6	TRBJ1-1	-	CASSLQGSNTEAFF	TGTGCCAGCAGCTTACAAGGCTCGAACACTGAAGCTTTCTTT
-	TRBV5-6	TRBJ1-2	TRBD1	CASSPGTGLIGYTF	TGTGCCAGCAGCCCCGGGACAGGGTTAATTGGCTACACCTTC
few	TRBV29-1	TRBJ2-2	-	CSVVDENTGELFF	TGCAGCGTTGTGGACGAAAACACCGGGGAGCTGTTTTTT
-	TRBV5-6	TRBJ1-1	-	CASSMGGPSPAFF	TGTGCCAGCAGCATGGGGGGACCGTCCCCAGCTTTCTTT
-	TRBV9	TRBJ2-2	-	CASSSRDQNTGELFF	TGTGCCAGCAGCTCGCGGGACCAGAACACCGGGGAGCTGTTTTTT
-	TRBV4-3	TRBJ2-7	TRBD1	CASSQEQGAGYEQYF	TGCGCCAGCAGCCAAGAACAGGGGGCAGGATACGAGCAGTACTTC
-	TRBV6-1	TRBJ1-5	-	CASSEAGLGNQPQHF	TGTGCCAGCAGTGAAGCGGGTTTAGGCAATCAGCCCCAGCATTTT
-	TRBV11-2	TRBJ2-1	-	CASSHNEQFF	TGTGCCAGCAGCCACAATGAGCAGTTCTTC
few	TRBV5-6	TRBJ1-4	TRBD1	CASSNGGTVNEKLFF	TGTGCCAGTTCTAACGGAGGGACAGTAAATGAAAAACTGTTTTTT
-	TRBV7-3	TRBJ2-7	TRBD2	CASSLISGGGYEQYF	TGTGCCAGCAGCTTAATTAGCGGGGGAGGCTACGAGCAGTACTTC
-	TRBV4-2	TRBJ2-1	TRBD2	CASSQEGLAGGMNEQFF	TGTGCCAGCAGCCAAGAAGGTCTAGCGGGGGGGATGAATGAGCAGTTCTTC
-	TRBV11-1	TRBJ2-7	-	CASSLGGRSGDEQYF	TGTGCCAGCAGCTTAGGAGGACGTTCGGGGGACGAGCAGTACTTC
-	TRBV29-1	TRBJ2-2	-	CSVTIAGELFF	TGCAGCGTTACTATCGCCGGGGAGCTGTTTTTT
-	TRBV6-4	TRBJ2-2	-	CASSDSDTGELFF	TGTGCCAGCAGTGACTCAGACACCGGGGAGCTGTTTTTT
few	TRBV19	TRBJ1-5	TRBD1	CAISLGGTGSNQPQHF	TGTGCCATTTCGTTGGGCGGGACAGGTAGCAATCAGCCCCAGCATTTT
-	TRBV6-6	TRBJ1-1	-	CASSSWGTEGLGAFF	TGTGCCAGCAGTTCCTGGGGGACTGAAGGTCTGGGAGCTTTCTTT
-	TRBV9	TRBJ2-3	-	CASNPGDPSTDTQYF	TGTGCCAGCAATCCGGGGGACCCTAGCACAGATACGCAGTATTTT
-	TRBV10-2	TRBJ2-3	TRBD2	CASSGGLASTDTQYF	TGCGCCAGCAGTGGTGGACTAGCGAGCACAGATACGCAGTATTTT
-	TRBV25-1	TRBJ1-2	-	CASSDTVYGYTF	TGTGCCAGCAGTGACACAGTCTATGGCTACACCTTC
-	TRBV5-5	TRBJ1-1	-	CASSLGEVLEAFF	TGTGCCAGCAGCCTAGGGGAAGTCCTTGAAGCTTTCTTT
-	TRBV5-6	TRBJ1-1	-	CASSLEGQNTEAFF	TGTGCCAGCAGCTTGGAAGGACAAAACACTGAAGCTTTCTTT
few	TRBV14	TRBJ2-3	-	CASSQTPGEGPDTQYF	TGTGCCAGCAGCCAAACCCCGGGAGAAGGACCAGATACGCAGTATTTT
-	TRBV19	TRBJ1-2	-	CASRTREGGYTF	TGTGCCAGTCGGACACGTGAGGGCGGCTACACCTTC
-	TRBV6-5	TRBJ1-2	-	CASSPTSGSGGYTF	TGTGCCAGCAGTCCTACCTCAGGTTCAGGAGGCTACACCTTC
-	TRBV6-5	TRBJ2-3	-	CASSTELGVAQYF	TGTGCCAGCAGTACAGAGTTGGGAGTGGCGCAGTATTTT
-	TRBV7-2	TRBJ2-1	-	CASSLAANEQFF	TGTGCCAGCAGCTTAGCAGCCAATGAGCAGTTCTTC
-	TRBV29-1	TRBJ1-2	-	CSVTSDALNYGYTF	TGCAGCGTGACCTCAGATGCCCTTAACTATGGCTACACCTTC
-	TRBV5-6	TRBJ2-7	-	CASSMTGSGEQYF	TGTGCCAGCAGCATGACAGGTTCTGGGGAGCAGTACTTC
-	TRBV7-2	TRBJ2-4	-	CASSPPVNIQYF	TGTGCCAGCAGCCCCCCTGTGAACATTCAGTACTTC
once	TRBV4-1	TRBJ1-2	TRBD1	CASSQTDRGNGYTF	TGCGCCAGCAGCCAGACGGACAGGGGGAATGGCTACACCTTC
-	TRBV7-9	TRBJ1-1	-	CASRLGGTEAFF	TGTGCCAGCCGACTCGGGGGCACTGAAGCTTTCTTT
medium-sized	TRBV15	TRBJ2-1	TRBD2	CATSRDSGGETNEQFF	TGTGCCACCAGCAGGGATAGCGGGGGGGAGACCAATGAGCAGTTCTTC
few	TRBV4-3	TRBJ2-7	-	CASSQDANSYEQYF	TGCGCCAGCAGCCAAGATGCCAACTCCTACGAGCAGTACTTC
-	TRBV2	TRBJ2-7	-	CASSQTGQGPSYEQYF	TGTGCCAGCAGTCAAACCGGGCAGGGACCAAGCTACGAGCAGTACTTC
-	TRBV13	TRBJ2-7	TRBD1	CASSRGQEIYEQYF	TGTGCCAGCAGCCGTGGACAGGAGATTTACGAGCAGTACTTC
-	TRBV15	TRBJ1-6	TRBD1	CATSRVKDRGFNSPLHF	TGTGCCACCAGCAGAGTAAAGGACAGGGGGTTTAATTCACCCCTCCACTTT
few	TRBV7-9	TRBJ1-1	-	CASSLAASWAEAFF	TGTGCCAGCAGCTTAGCGGCATCATGGGCTGAAGCTTTCTTT
-	TRBV7-9	TRBJ2-7	TRBD1	CASRLNRGNDEQYF	TGTGCCAGCAGACTGAACAGGGGGAACGACGAGCAGTACTTC
-	TRBV2	TRBJ1-6	-	CASSDFGPRTPLHF	TGTGCCAGCAGTGATTTTGGCCCTCGGACGCCCCTCCACTTT
-	TRBV4-3	TRBJ1-5	-	CASSQDLVARQPQHF	TGCGCCAGCAGCCAAGACCTGGTTGCACGCCAGCCCCAGCATTTT
few	TRBV7-8	TRBJ2-7	-	CASSLGEVLYEQYF	TGTGCCAGCAGCCTAGGGGAGGTGCTCTACGAGCAGTACTTC
-	TRBV7-6	TRBJ2-5	TRBD1	CASSLSGTEETQYF	TGTGCCAGCAGCTTATCCGGGACAGAAGAGACCCAGTACTTC
-	TRBV14	TRBJ2-7	TRBD1	CASSQDDSDRAYEQYF	TGTGCCAGCAGCCAAGATGATTCGGACAGGGCCTACGAGCAGTACTTC
few	TRBV6-1	TRBJ1-5	-	CASSVPETAISNQPQHF	TGTGCCAGCAGTGTCCCTGAGACAGCAATTAGCAATCAGCCCCAGCATTTT
-	TRBV4-2	TRBJ2-3	-	CASSQDLGTDTQYF	TGTGCCAGCAGCCAAGATCTTGGTACAGATACGCAGTATTTT
-	TRBV15	TRBJ1-5	-	CATSRDLSDNQPQHF	TGTGCCACCAGCAGAGATCTGTCGGATAATCAGCCCCAGCATTTT
-	TRBV29-1	TRBJ2-2	-	CSVDGASGELFF	TGCAGCGTGGATGGGGCGTCCGGGGAGCTGTTTTTT
-	TRBV11-2	TRBJ2-6	-	CASSLSTGANVLTF	TGTGCCAGCAGCTTAAGTACCGGGGCCAACGTCCTGACTTTC
-	TRBV29-1	TRBJ2-7	-	CSVVPSSYEQYF	TGCAGCGTTGTACCGAGCTCCTACGAGCAGTACTTC
-	TRBV27	TRBJ1-1	-	CASSLERDTEAFF	TGTGCCAGCAGTTTAGAACGGGACACTGAAGCTTTCTTT
once	TRBV7-8	TRBJ1-4	TRBD1	CASSLRDRADEKLFF	TGTGCCAGCAGTCTCCGGGACAGGGCGGATGAAAAACTGTTTTTT